This TCR beta chain was identified during a study of blood T cell repertoires in COVID-19. For the study at large: Researchers got acute and convalescent COVID-19 samples from the United States, Italy and Spain. From T cells, B-cell-depleted T cells, or PBMCs came the material, which was cDNA or gDNA.

Trimming cost V 5 bases and J 7 bases; bases outside gene matches: 5. The CDR3 sequence is 12 residues long. Germline values: CDR1 MDHEN, CDR2 SYDVKM. Per the original data handling: Reference gene primers were amplified, and this amplification served to estimate nucleated cell counts. Some clones are missing from TCRdb's copy, which holds only in-frame ones; the method was immunoSEQ multiplex PCR. V and J calls and clone size are as listed in that table; D and trimming were resolved from the DNA. The sample consists of approximately 300,000 clones, roughly 90% of them appearing once. Only one count was recorded for this clone. Seattle-derived patients entered the study during active infection and were followed longitudinally.

J is TRBJ2-7 and V is TRBV28, with TRBD1 matching 7 bases. The receptor's source is a woman younger than 45 with COVID-19, enrolled during active disease. Sequenced: peripheral blood. The CDR3 is CASSHGTAEQYF. The CDR3 DNA sequence: TGTGCCAGCAGTCACGGGACAGCAGAGCAGTACTTC.